Below, 19 T cell receptor beta chains from the same sample are listed, as sequenced in a study of identical twins (dated by TCRdb to 2016 to 2018). Libraries were prepared through 5' RACE. The sequencer was an Illumina HiSeq 2000. Clones were called with MiXCR by TCRdb after fastp trimmed the public reads at Q25, and only in-frame beta chains were retained. CDR3 protein duplicates are merged, each entry listing the most common genes and DNA. Present in this sample are 750,000 to 950,000 distinct CDR3 sequences, roughly an eighth of which were seen just once. The ten most abundant clones make up around 1.5% of the sample. The sample was also reused in another study, on yellow fever vaccine responses in identical twins.

The specimen sequenced was PBMCs. These TCRs come from a woman between 18 and 30 years old in good health.

This clonotype occurred a few times. The chain carries TRBV3-1 and TRBJ2-3; 7 positions match TRBD2. The CDR3 is made up of 17 amino acids. Germline CDR1 and CDR2: LGHDT and YNNKEL (reference sequence). The V and J ends lost 4 bases and 2 bases, in that order; junction bases with no gene match: 12. The CDR3 loop reads CASSPDLGRAPTDTQYF. The DNA of the CDR3 is TGTGCCAGCAGCCCGGATCTGGGGAGGGCCCCCACAGATACGCAGTATTTT.

The rearrangement joins TRBV7-9 to TRBJ2-7, with 9 bases lining up with TRBD2. The CDR3 spans 15 residues. With 5 bases clipped from V and 6 bases from J, the junction kept 11 bases outside the gene matches. CDR1 and CDR2 from the germline V gene are SEHNR and FQNEAQ (reference sequence). This CDR3 is CASSPLRGGLGEQYV. The CDR3 DNA is TGTGCCAGCAGCCCGCTGCGGGGGGGCCTAGGCGAGCAGTACGTC.

This clonotype was counted ten times or more. The V and J genes are TRBV12-3 or TRBV12-4 and TRBJ2-6, with 8 bases fitting TRBD1. The CDR3 length is 17 residues. J was trimmed by 2 bases and V by 2 bases; bases with no gene match: 5. As DNA, the CDR3 is TGTGCCAGCAGTTTACGGACAGGGTCTGCTGGGGCCAACGTCCTGACTTTC. This encodes CASSLRTGSAGANVLTF.

V and J are TRBV11-2 and TRBJ2-1; D might be TRBD1 (6 bases). In germline, CDR1 is SGHAT, CDR2 FQNNGV. This CDR3 contains 17 residues. Deletions cut 4 bases from V and 1 base from J, with 17 bases between. CDR3 protein: CASSSLLTGSSYNEQFF. The CDR3 coding sequence is TGTGCCAGCAGCTCCCTCCTCACAGGGAGTTCCTACAATGAGCAGTTCTTC.

The chain has TRBV6-4 and TRBJ2-1; D not certain. The CDR3 is made up of 14 amino acids. With 0 bases removed from V and 6 bases from J, the gap between germline ends came to 9 bases. CDR1 and CDR2 (germline): MRHNA, SNTAGT. This CDR3 reads CASSDSWAANEQFF. DNA for the CDR3: TGTGCCAGCAGTGACTCATGGGCTGCCAATGAGCAGTTCTTC.

This clonotype was recorded a few times. This chain's CDR3 is CASSPQDRGATDTQYF. DNA for the CDR3: TGTGCCAGCAGTCCACAGGACAGGGGGGCCACAGATACGCAGTATTTT. The chain is built from TRBV25-1 and TRBJ2-3; 10 nucleotides line up with TRBD1. Germline CDR1 is MGHDK and CDR2 is SYGVNS. CDR3 size: 16 residues. With V trimmed by 5 bases and J by 2 bases, 7 bases remained unmatched.

This clonotype was observed a few times. The chain carries TRBV18 and TRBJ2-7; D is perhaps TRBD1 or TRBD2 (5 bases each). Deletions cut 8 bases from V and 6 bases from J, with 17 bases between. CDR3 length: 13 amino acids. The germline CDR1 and CDR2 sequences are KGHSH and LQKENI. CDR3 in amino acids: CASRLNPGAEQYV. Here the CDR3 DNA reads TGTGCCAGCCGACTGAACCCCGGGGCCGAGCAGTACGTC.

CDR3 amino acids: CASTVNRRTGAEKLFF. As DNA, the CDR3 is TGTGCCAGCACCGTAAACAGGAGGACAGGAGCAGAAAAACTGTTTTTT. This chain uses TRBV7-2 with TRBJ1-4; 7 bases match TRBD1. The CDR3 sequence is 16 residues long. CDR1 is SGHTA and CDR2 is FQGNSA in the germline V gene. With V trimmed by 7 bases and J by 8 bases, 16 bases remained unmatched.

The rearrangement links TRBV15 to TRBJ2-7; tentative D call: TRBD2 (6 bases). The germline V and J ends were trimmed by 4 bases and 4 bases, with 17 bases remaining between them. The length of the CDR3 is 15 residues. The germline V gene has CDR1 LNHNV and CDR2 YYDKDF (reference sequence). CDR3: CATSTSGLGTYEQYF. The DNA of the CDR3 is TGTGCCACCAGCACCTCAGGGCTAGGGACTTACGAGCAGTACTTC.

This clonotype came up a few times. The V and J genes are TRBV7-9 and TRBJ2-2; the match to TRBD1 covers 9 bases. CDR1 and CDR2 (germline): SEHNR, FQNEAQ (reference sequence). The CDR3 covers 16 residues. V gave up 0 bases and J gave up 6 bases; unmatched junction bases: 5. This chain's CDR3 is CASSLAPGQGSGELFF. DNA of the CDR3: TGTGCCAGCAGCTTAGCTCCGGGACAGGGATCCGGGGAGCTGTTTTTT.

This clonotype turned up a few times. The CDR3 coding sequence is TGCGCCAGCAGCCAAGATCACTATGGCTACACCTTC. This gives the protein CASSQDHYGYTF. V is TRBV4-1 and J is TRBJ1-2; D gene uncertain. CDR3 length equals 12 residues. CDR1 and CDR2 from the germline V gene are MGHRA and YSYEKL. Trimming removed 0 bases from V and 3 bases from J, with 2 bases in between.

The table lists this clonotype with a few counts. The chain links TRBV6-5 to TRBJ2-1, with D uncertain. Germline lookup yields CDR1 MNHEY and CDR2 SVGAGI. Trimming took 8 bases from V and 8 from J, leaving 10 bases between them. This CDR3 is 11 amino acids long. Written as DNA, the CDR3 is TGTGCCAGCCGGAGAGGTCATGAGCAGTTCTTC. It specifies CASRRGHEQFF.

This clonotype occurred a few times. The V and J genes are TRBV7-9 and TRBJ2-1; 8 nucleotides align to TRBD2. Per germline, CDR1 SEHNR and CDR2 FQNEAQ (reference sequence). The CDR3 covers 15 residues. V dropped 2 bases and J dropped 9; count of bases not matched to a gene: 9. CDR3 DNA: TGTGCCAGCAGCTTATCGGGCGGGGGGTACGGTGAGCAGTTCTTC. This translates into CASSLSGGGYGEQFF. The whole variable domain, filled in from reference TRBV7-9 and TRBJ2-1, reads DTGVSQNPRHKITKRGQNVTFRCDPISEHNRLYWYRQTLGQGPEFLTYFQNEAQLEKSRLLSDRFSAERPKGSFSTLEIQRTEQGDSAMYLCASSLSGGGYGEQFFGPGTRLTVL.

The chain combines TRBV28 with TRBJ2-7; TRBD2 matches at 8 bases. The CDR3 runs to 15 residues. Germline V gene data show CDR1 as MDHEN and CDR2 as SYDVKM. Germline trimming cut 6 bases from V and 4 bases from J; bases unmatched to any gene: 11. The CDR3 DNA follows: TGTGCCAGCAGCTCTGCAGCGGGGGTTATGTACGAGCAGTACGTC. This codes for CASSSAAGVMYEQYV.

This clonotype has only a few counts. V and J are TRBV19 and TRBJ2-1; TRBD2 is a possible D gene (6 bases). V was clipped by 7 bases and J by 8 bases, with 18 bases between them. The CDR3 covers 14 residues. In germline, CDR1 is LNHDA, CDR2 SQIVND (reference sequence). Here the CDR3 reads CASKEGSAQHEQFF. DNA of the CDR3: TGTGCCAGTAAGGAGGGCTCGGCTCAGCATGAGCAGTTCTTC.

This clonotype showed up just a few times. This chain links TRBV5-1 with TRBJ2-3, with 9 positions matching TRBD2. The trim removed 4 bases at V and 5 bases at J, leaving 5 bases unmatched. CDR1 and CDR2 from the germline V gene are SGHRS and YFSETQ. This CDR3 is 14 amino acids long. The DNA for the CDR3 is TGCGCCAGCAGCCCCGAGCGGGAGGTAGATACGCAGTATTTT. As protein: CASSPEREVDTQYF.

The table lists this clonotype with a few counts. The chain employs TRBV4-1 and TRBJ2-3, with D possibly TRBD1 on 5 matching bases. This CDR3 has 17 amino acids. V was cut by 1 base and J by 4 bases, with 18 bases left in between. Germline V gene data show CDR1 as MGHRA and CDR2 as YSYEKL. CDR3 sequence reads: CASSQAQTDSIADTQYF. The CDR3 nucleotides are TGCGCCAGCAGCCAAGCACAAACCGACAGTATCGCAGATACGCAGTATTTT.

This chain connects TRBV28 to TRBJ2-1; 10 nucleotides line up with TRBD2. V was clipped by 5 bases and J by 8 bases; unmatched bases: 9. The CDR3 is 15 amino acids. Per germline, CDR1 MDHEN and CDR2 SYDVKM. As DNA, the CDR3 is TGTGCCAGCAGTCCTCCTAGCGGGAGTATCTATGAGCAGTTCTTC. This encodes CASSPPSGSIYEQFF.

The chain couples TRBV29-1 to TRBJ2-3, with TRBD2 identical over 10 bases. V gave up 3 bases and J gave up 5 bases; unmatched junction bases: 8. The germline V gene encodes CDR1 SQVTM and CDR2 ANQGSEA. The CDR3 has 15 amino acids. CDR3 region: CSVDAVAGGLDTQYF. CDR3 sequence (DNA): TGCAGCGTTGATGCGGTAGCGGGGGGTTTAGATACGCAGTATTTT.